Below, 2 T cell receptor beta chains from the same sample are listed, as sequenced in a study of shared clonotypes between healthy human individuals. Method: immunoSEQ multiplex PCR; TCRdb's copy keeps in-frame clones and lacks some. Of just over 2,000,000 clones listed, 95% were seen once; the top ten hold more than 0.1%. The sequencing input was naive CD4+ T cells sorted from blood. This sample's subset: CD45RA+ positively selected. These receptors were collected from a young man in good health.

The V gene is TRBV7-2, the J gene TRBJ1-1, with D perhaps TRBD1 (5 bases). V was trimmed by 2 bases and J by 6 bases, leaving 13 bases between them. The CDR3 covers 14 residues. The germline V gene encodes CDR1 SGHTA and CDR2 FQGNSA. DNA of the CDR3: TGTGCCAGCAGCTTAAGGGGTCAGGAGCCTGAAGCTTTCTTT. Protein product: CASSLRGQEPEAFF.

This clone has just one count. The chain combines TRBV7-2 with TRBJ2-7, with D tentatively TRBD2 (6 bases). The V end was cut by 4 bases, the J end by 5 bases, with 18 bases between. The CDR3 length is 15 residues. Germline CDR1 is SGHTA and CDR2 is FQGNSA. Here the CDR3 reads CASSSVAVVRHEQYF. Here the CDR3 DNA reads TGTGCCAGCAGCTCCGTAGCGGTGGTGAGGCACGAGCAGTACTTC. Combining the CDR3 with reference TRBV7-2 and TRBJ2-7 gives the whole variable domain GAGVSQSPSNKVTEKGKDVELRCDPISGHTALYWYRQSLGQGLEFLIYFQGNSAPDKSGLPSDRFSAERTGGSVSTLTIQRTQQEDSAVYLCASSSVAVVRHEQYFGPGTRLTVT.